This entry is about one T cell receptor (beta chain). The antigen remains unidentified. V shed 6 bases and J 6 bases; nucleotides not matched to a gene: 12. CDR3 length: 15 residues. Germline-derived CDR1 and CDR2 are MDHEN and SYDVKM. The sample belongs to a study of cytotoxic CD8 clonotypes in ibrutinib-treated CLL. Overall study findings and caveats: Treatment left the uncommon public clonotypes either contracted or stable in frequency.

Data came from immunoSEQ multiplex PCR; TCRdb stores just in-frame clones and leaves some out. The sample lists 73,000 or so clones; approximately 70% were seen once. Here the sequenced sample was PBMCs, taken after 12 months of ibrutinib treatment. The receptor comes from a human donor with chronic lymphocytic leukemia. V and J are TRBV28 and TRBJ1-1; TRBD1 agrees at 8 bases. The DNA for the CDR3 is TGTGCCAGCAGAGGCGCCAGGGGGCGCGGCCCTGAAGCTTTCTTT. It specifies CASRGARGRGPEAFF.